Listed below are T cell receptor beta chains from one sample, sequenced in a study of beta chain features in type 1 diabetes. The assay was immunoSEQ multiplex PCR, and TCRdb's table has in-frame clones only and misses some. The sample carries hundreds of thousands of clones, 25% to 35% recorded once. Material: naive CD4+ T cells from blood. Every receptor here comes from a young man in good health. Each CDR3 is given with its conserved first and last residue. A D gene is named only where the DNA matches it firmly. Some rows mark clone size as missing; the rest say once, few, many or name a class of expanded clone.

>TRBD2|TRBV28|.|TRBJ2-5
TGTGCCAGCAGTCCACGGGTAGCGGGAGCGTATGAGACCCAGTACTTC
CASSPRVAGAYETQYF
>.|TRBV25-1|few|TRBJ2-1
TGTGCCAGCAGTGACCTACAGGACAATGAGCAGTTCTTC
CASSDLQDNEQFF
>.|TRBV7-2|few|TRBJ2-1
TGTGCCAGCAGCGCAAAGATGGGGGGCTGGTTCAATGAGCAGTTCTTC
CASSAKMGGWFNEQFF
>.|TRBV19|.|TRBJ2-4
TGTGCCAGTAGTATAGATTGGGGTTCAGACCGGTCTCAGTACTTC
CASSIDWGSDRSQYF
>TRBD1|TRBV15|few|TRBJ1-2
TGTGCCACCAGCAGCCCGCGACAGGGCGAGCTAGCCTATGGCTACACCTTC
CATSSPRQGELAYGYTF
>.|TRBV9|.|TRBJ1-1
TGTGCCAGCAGCGCCGAACCCACGGGGATCACTGAAGCTTTCTTT
CASSAEPTGITEAFF
>TRBD2|TRBV30|few|TRBJ2-5
TGTGCCTGGTACGGGAGGGCCCAAGAGACCCAGTACTTC
CAWYGRAQETQYF
>.|TRBV30|few|TRBJ2-1
TGTGCCTGGAGCCTGGCCGGGAACAATGAGCAGTTCTTC
CAWSLAGNNEQFF
>.|TRBV30|few|TRBJ2-3
TGTGGGACTTCTTTGGGCACAGATACGCAGTATTTT
CGTSLGTDTQYF
>.|TRBV7-2|few|TRBJ2-7
TGTGCCAGCAGCTCCCAGGGGAGCTCCTACGAGCAGTACTTC
CASSSQGSSYEQYF
>TRBD1|TRBV5-1|.|TRBJ2-3
TGCGCCAGCAGCCTAGGACAGGGTGGAGATACGCAGTATTTT
CASSLGQGGDTQYF
>.|TRBV30|.|TRBJ1-1
TGTGCCTGGAGTGGACAGAACACTGAAGCTTTCTTT
CAWSGQNTEAFF
>.|TRBV7-2|.|TRBJ2-2
TGTGCCAGCAGCTTAGCGGACCCGAGGCTCACCGGGGAGCTGTTTTTT
CASSLADPRLTGELFF
>.|TRBV9|.|TRBJ1-5
TGTGCCAGCAGCGCTGCGGGAGTATATCAGCCCCAGCATTTT
CASSAAGVYQPQHF
>.|TRBV5-6|few|TRBJ2-1
TGTGCCAGCAGCTTGGTTCGCGGCGGAAGCTCCTACAATGAGCAGTTCTTC
CASSLVRGGSSYNEQFF
>.|TRBV6-6|.|TRBJ2-7
TGTGCCAGCAGTTCAGGAGGGCTAGAGGGCTCCTACGAGCAGTACTTC
CASSSGGLEGSYEQYF
>.|TRBV25-1|few|TRBJ2-7
TGTGCCAGCAGTGAATATGTGGGATTGCACTTC
CASSEYVGLHF
>TRBD2|TRBV7-3|.|TRBJ2-1
TGTGCCAGCAGATCTCCGGGACTAGCGGGAGATGAGCAGTTCTTC
CASRSPGLAGDEQFF
>.|TRBV7-2|.|TRBJ2-3
TGTGCCAGCAGCCGACCGGGGACAGATACGCAGTATTTT
CASSRPGTDTQYF
>TRBD1|TRBV28|.|TRBJ2-3
TGTGCCAGCAATATCAGGGCCGGGACAGGGCGGTCAGATACGCAGTATTTT
CASNIRAGTGRSDTQYF
>TRBD2|TRBV28|few|TRBJ2-1
TGTGCCAGCACCACAGCGGGAGCTTTCTACAATGAGCAGTTCTTC
CASTTAGAFYNEQFF
>.|TRBV13|few|TRBJ1-1
TGTGCCAGCAGCTTAGCCGCGGACAGGAACACTGAAGCTTTCTTT
CASSLAADRNTEAFF
>.|TRBV11-2|few|TRBJ2-6
TGTGCCAGCAGCTTAGTCCCCTCGGGATCTGGGGCCAACGTCCTGACTTTC
CASSLVPSGSGANVLTF
>TRBD2|TRBV27|.|TRBJ2-7
TGTGTTCGGGGGACTAGCAAAGATTGTGAGCAGTACTTC
CVRGTSKDCEQYF
>TRBD2|TRBV15|.|TRBJ2-4
TGTGCCACCAGCAGAGAAAGGGGAGCGGGAGGGTTAGCCAAAAACATTCAGTACTTC
CATSRERGAGGLAKNIQYF
>.|TRBV6-5|few|TRBJ2-7
TGTGCCAGCCCATTCCAACAGGGTCCGCACGAGCAGTACTTC
CASPFQQGPHEQYF
>.|TRBV5-4|.|TRBJ2-7
TGTGCCAGCAGCCCGGACAGTTCCTACGAGCAGTACTTC
CASSPDSSYEQYF
>.|TRBV4-3|few|TRBJ2-1
TGCGCCAGCAGCCAAGAATTGTCGCGTTTCCATGAGCAGTTCTTC
CASSQELSRFHEQFF
>.|TRBV5-1|few|TRBJ2-2
TGCGCCAGCAGCTCGGATCACACCGGGGAGCTGTTTTTT
CASSSDHTGELFF
>TRBD1|TRBV10-3|.|TRBJ2-5
TGTGCCATCAGTGAGATGGGGACAGAAGAGACCCAGTACTTC
CAISEMGTEETQYF
>.|TRBV7-2|few|TRBJ2-1
TGTGCCAGCAGCGTGGACTGGGATGAGCAGTTCTTC
CASSVDWDEQFF
>.|TRBV11-3|.|TRBJ2-5
TGTGCCAGCAGCTTGGGTTTCCAAGAGGCCCAGTACTTC
CASSLGFQEAQYF
>.|TRBV18|.|TRBJ2-5
TGTGCCAGCTCACCAAGCACAGCCCAAGAGACCCAGTACTTC
CASSPSTAQETQYF
>.|TRBV20-1|once|TRBJ1-4
TGCAGTGCTAGTATTGGAGAAAAACTGTTTTTT
CSASIGEKLFF
>.|TRBV6-6|.|TRBJ2-7
TGTGCCAGCAGCCCACAGGCCTTTAGCGGTAAGCAGTACTTC
CASSPQAFSGKQYF
>.|TRBV29-1|few|TRBJ2-1
TGCAGCGTTGATGTTTCGGGGGTGGCCTACAATGAGCAGTTCTTC
CSVDVSGVAYNEQFF
>.|TRBV9|few|TRBJ2-1
TGTGCCAGCAGCGTAGGCTCCTACAATGAGCAGTTCTTC
CASSVGSYNEQFF
>.|TRBV30|.|TRBJ2-1
TGTGCCTGGAGTCCTTTGCAGAATGAGCAGTTCTTC
CAWSPLQNEQFF
>.|TRBV7-7|few|TRBJ2-4
TGTGCCAGCAGCCTAGAGGAGTACTTC
CASSLEEYF
>TRBD1|TRBV20-1|few|TRBJ2-1
TGCAGTGCCCCGACAGGGCCTGAGCAGTTCTTC
CSAPTGPEQFF